Included here is one T cell receptor beta chain sequence, with context. This entry is derived from a study of blood T cell repertoires in COVID-19. Study information: Acute and convalescent COVID-19 specimens originated in the United States, Italy and Spain. Sources were T cells, B-cell-depleted T cells, or PBMCs; the material itself was cDNA or gDNA.

The CDR3 contains 20 residues. V gave up 1 base and J gave up 1 base, with 23 bases separating them. Germline V gene lookup returns CDR1 LGHDT and CDR2 YNNKEL (reference sequence). Libraries were prepared by immunoSEQ multiplex PCR; TCRdb keeps only in-frame clonotypes and omits some of them. The table records 200,000 to 250,000 clones, more than 70% of them present only once. The specimen sequenced was peripheral blood. This sequence originates from a woman at least 80 years old with acute or convalescent COVID-19. The V and J genes are TRBV3-1 (or the pseudogene TRBV3-2) and TRBJ2-1; a weak D match, TRBD2 (5 bases). DNA for the CDR3: TGTGCCAGCAGCCAAGTTTTCGGCCGGCGGAGGTTAAGTTCCTACAATGAGCAGTTCTTC. This translates into CASSQVFGRRRLSSYNEQFF.